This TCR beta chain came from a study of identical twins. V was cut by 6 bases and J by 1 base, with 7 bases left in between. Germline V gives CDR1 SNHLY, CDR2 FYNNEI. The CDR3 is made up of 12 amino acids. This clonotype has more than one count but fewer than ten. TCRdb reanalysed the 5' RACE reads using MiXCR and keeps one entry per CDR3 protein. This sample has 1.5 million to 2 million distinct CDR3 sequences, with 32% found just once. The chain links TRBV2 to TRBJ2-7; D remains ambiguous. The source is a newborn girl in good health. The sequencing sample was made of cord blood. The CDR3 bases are TGTGCCAGCAGAGTTGATTCCTACGAGCAGTACTTC. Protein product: CASRVDSYEQYF.